This passage covers 8 T cell receptor beta chains from one sample sequenced in a study of CD8+CD57+ T cells in acquired aplastic anemia. Researchers used genomic DNA as the template to profile TCR beta VDJ and CDR3. TCRdb re-called the reads with MiXCR, one entry per CDR3 protein. The sample yields about 150,000 distinct CDR3 sequences, around two fifths seen once. The sequencing input was sorted CD4+, CD8+, or CD8+CD57+ T cells (not recorded which) from PBMCs. These receptors were collected from a human donor in good health, serving as a control.

Remarks on this clonotype: A read error may account for a junction end that differs from germline. The chain couples TRBV4-2 to TRBJ1-3, with a weak D call TRBD1 (5 bases). CDR1 and CDR2 from the germline V gene are LGHNA and YNFKEQ. The CDR3 totals 17 residues. The CDR3 sequence: CASSPGTSLAGGSTIYF. Written as DNA, the CDR3 is TGTGCCAGCAGCCCTGGGACTTCATTGGCGGGGGGAAGCACCATATATTTT.

This clonotype was picked up many times. The rearrangement joins TRBV11-2 to TRBJ2-3; TRBD2 agrees at 11 bases. The CDR3 runs to 18 residues. V dropped 0 bases and J dropped 6; count of bases not matched to a gene: 11. Germline CDR1 and CDR2: SGHAT and FQNNGV. DNA for the CDR3: TGTGCCAGCAGCTTAGATAAATTTAGCGGGAGGGCCTTTGATACGCAGTATTTT. It codes for CASSLDKFSGRAFDTQYF.

The V gene is TRBV18, the J gene TRBJ2-5; no clear D. The CDR3 is 16 amino acids. Germline CDR1 reads KGHSH; CDR2 reads LQKENI. The germline V and J ends were trimmed by 2 bases and 2 bases, with 15 bases remaining between them. CDR3: CASSPGILAEQETQYF. The CDR3 region has the DNA TGTGCCAGCTCACCAGGGATCCTGGCAGAACAAGAGACCCAGTACTTC.

This clonotype was counted at least ten times. The chain combines TRBV7-2 with TRBJ2-5; D gene uncertain. The CDR3 is 13 amino acids. Germline loops: CDR1 SGHTA, CDR2 FQGNSA. The V end was cut by 0 bases, the J end by 6 bases, with 8 bases between. The CDR3 is CASSLAVAQTQYF. In DNA, the CDR3 is TGTGCCAGCAGCTTAGCCGTGGCGCAGACCCAGTACTTC.

This clonotype was counted at least ten times. This chain joins TRBV11-3 and TRBJ2-7; TRBD1 matches at 8 bases. The CDR3 loop spans 15 amino acids. Trimming cost V 3 bases and J 5 bases; bases outside gene matches: 9. Germline values: CDR1 SGHNT, CDR2 YENEEA. The CDR3 DNA reads TGTGCCAGCAGCTTTTTAGCAGGGGGCGGCAACGAGCAGTACTTC. This encodes CASSFLAGGGNEQYF.

The V call is TRBV5-6, the J call TRBJ1-2, with D perhaps TRBD1 (5 bases). The CDR3 runs 16 residues. Germline values: CDR1 SGHDT, CDR2 YYEEEE. V dropped 4 bases and J dropped 2 bases, with 18 bases sitting between them. This chain's CDR3 is CASSEVAGDSNYGYTF. CDR3 nucleotides: TGTGCCAGCAGCGAAGTCGCGGGGGACTCGAACTATGGCTACACCTTC.

With regard to this clonotype: This may arise from a read error, as a much more abundant clone is one base away. The V call is TRBV12-3 or TRBV12-4, the J call TRBJ1-5; D is ambiguous. The CDR3 loop spans 14 amino acids. The V and J ends lost 6 bases and 7 bases respectively, with 16 bases between them. In DNA form, the CDR3 reads TGTGCCAGCAGGAAGAACGGGATTAACCAGCCCCAGCATTTT. Translation: CASRKNGINQPQHF.

The chain couples TRBV2 to TRBJ1-2, with 8 bases fitting TRBD1. J was trimmed by 8 bases and V by 1 base; bases with no gene match: 0. Germline-derived CDR1 and CDR2 are SNHLY and FYNNEI. This CDR3 comprises 12 residues. CDR3 DNA sequence: TGTGCCAGCAGTGAAGGGGACAGGGGCTACACCTTC. Its protein product is CASSEGDRGYTF.